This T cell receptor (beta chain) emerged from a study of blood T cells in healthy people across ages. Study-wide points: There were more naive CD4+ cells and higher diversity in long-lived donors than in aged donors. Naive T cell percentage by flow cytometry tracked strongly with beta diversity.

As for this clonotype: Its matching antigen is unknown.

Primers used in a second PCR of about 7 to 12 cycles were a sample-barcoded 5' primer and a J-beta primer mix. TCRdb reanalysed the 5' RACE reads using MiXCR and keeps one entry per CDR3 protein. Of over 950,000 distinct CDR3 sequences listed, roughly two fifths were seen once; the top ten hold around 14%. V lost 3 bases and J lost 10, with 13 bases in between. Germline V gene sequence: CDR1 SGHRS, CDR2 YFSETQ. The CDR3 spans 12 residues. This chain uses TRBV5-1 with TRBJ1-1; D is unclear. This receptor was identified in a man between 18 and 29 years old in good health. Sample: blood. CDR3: CASSSVSRGAFF. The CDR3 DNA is TGCGCCAGCAGCTCCGTTTCCCGGGGAGCTTTCTTT.